This TCR beta chain was recorded in a study of Ad26.COV2.S vaccination and SARS-CoV-2 variants. The overall study: Ad26.COV2.S, an intramuscular injection, was given once or twice 56 days apart. Notes on the study in general: People who got the vaccine had more spike-specific TCR breadth than people who got placebo.

Trimming stripped 3 bases from V and 0 bases from J, with 9 bases between. CDR1 is MNHEY, CDR2 SMNVEV, per germline (reference sequence). The CDR3 length is 14 residues. As regards this clone: Its antigen is currently unknown.

Indicated treatment: some 20 received Ad26.COV2.S at low or high dose, single or two shots; a few received placebo; per-sample allocation not given. Material that was analyzed had been drawn on day 63 after the first vaccine or placebo injection. This table comes from immunoSEQ multiplex PCR, and its TCRdb copy is limited to in-frame clones, with some not included. The repertoire holds about 450,000 clones, with 75% to 90% as singletons. This clonotype originated in a person between 18 and 59 years old who received the Ad26.COV2.S COVID-19 vaccine or a placebo. V gene TRBV27 combines with J gene TRBJ2-7; D not certain. The specimen comprised peripheral blood, sampled in a trial of Ad26.COV2.S vaccine versus placebo. The CDR3 sequence is CASSFIDNSYEQYF. CDR3 nucleotides: TGTGCCAGCAGTTTTATCGACAACTCCTACGAGCAGTACTTC.